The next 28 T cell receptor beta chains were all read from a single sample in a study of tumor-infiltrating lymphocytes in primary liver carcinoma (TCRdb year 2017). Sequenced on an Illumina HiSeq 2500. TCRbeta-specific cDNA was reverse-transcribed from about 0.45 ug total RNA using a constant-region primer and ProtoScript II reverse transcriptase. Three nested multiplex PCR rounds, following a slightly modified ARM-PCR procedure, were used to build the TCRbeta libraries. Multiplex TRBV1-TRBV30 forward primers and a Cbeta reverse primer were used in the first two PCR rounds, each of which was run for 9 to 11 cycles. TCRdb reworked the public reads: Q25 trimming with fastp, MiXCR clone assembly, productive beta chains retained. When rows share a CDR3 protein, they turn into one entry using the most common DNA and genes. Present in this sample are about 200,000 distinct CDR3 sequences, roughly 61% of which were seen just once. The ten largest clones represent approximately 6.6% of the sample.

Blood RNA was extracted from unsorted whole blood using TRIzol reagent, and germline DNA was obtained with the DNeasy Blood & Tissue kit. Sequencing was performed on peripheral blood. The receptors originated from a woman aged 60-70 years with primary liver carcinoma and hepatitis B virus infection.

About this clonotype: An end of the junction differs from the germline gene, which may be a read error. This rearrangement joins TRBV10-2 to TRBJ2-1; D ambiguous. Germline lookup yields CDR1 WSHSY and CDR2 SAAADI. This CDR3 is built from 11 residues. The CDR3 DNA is TGCTCCAGCTGCCAGTACAATGAGCAGTTCTTC. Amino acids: CSSCQYNEQFF.

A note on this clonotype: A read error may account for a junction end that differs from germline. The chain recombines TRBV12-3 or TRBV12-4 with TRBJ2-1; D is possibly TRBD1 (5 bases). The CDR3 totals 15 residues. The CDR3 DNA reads TGTGTCAGCAGTTTGTCCAGGGTCACTAACAATGAGCAGTTCTTC. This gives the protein CVSSLSRVTNNEQFF.

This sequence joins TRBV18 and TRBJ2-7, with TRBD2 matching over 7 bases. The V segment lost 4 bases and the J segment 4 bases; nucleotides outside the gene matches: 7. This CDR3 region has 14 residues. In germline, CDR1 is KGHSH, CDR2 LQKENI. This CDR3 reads CASSLGTNTYEQYF. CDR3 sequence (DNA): TGTGCCAGCTCACTTGGGACTAATACTTACGAGCAGTACTTC.

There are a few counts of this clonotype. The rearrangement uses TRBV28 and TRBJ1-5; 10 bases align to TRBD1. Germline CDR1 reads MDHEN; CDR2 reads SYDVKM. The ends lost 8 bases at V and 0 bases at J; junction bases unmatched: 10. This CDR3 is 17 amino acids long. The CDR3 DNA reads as TGTGCCAGCGCCGGGACAGGGGATTTCTATAGCAATCAGCCCCAGCATTTT. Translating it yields CASAGTGDFYSNQPQHF.

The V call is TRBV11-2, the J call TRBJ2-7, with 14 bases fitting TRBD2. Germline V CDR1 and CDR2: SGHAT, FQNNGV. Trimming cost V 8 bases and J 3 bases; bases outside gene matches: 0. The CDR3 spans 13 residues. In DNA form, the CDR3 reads TGTGCCAGCGGGACTAGCGGGAGCTACGAGCAGTACTTC. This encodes CASGTSGSYEQYF.

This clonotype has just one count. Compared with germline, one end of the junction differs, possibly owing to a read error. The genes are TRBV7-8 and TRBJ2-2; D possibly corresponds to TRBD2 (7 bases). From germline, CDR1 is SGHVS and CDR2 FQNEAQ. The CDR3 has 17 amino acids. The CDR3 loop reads CASSLPRTAGNTGGLFF. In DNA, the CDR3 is TGTGCCAGCAGCTTACCCCGGACAGCGGGAAACACCGGGGGGCTGTTTTTT.

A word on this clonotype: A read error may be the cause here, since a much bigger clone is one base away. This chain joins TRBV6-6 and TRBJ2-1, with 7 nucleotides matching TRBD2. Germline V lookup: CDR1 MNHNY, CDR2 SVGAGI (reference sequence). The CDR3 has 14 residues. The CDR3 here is CASGGLVSYNERFF. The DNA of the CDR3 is TGTGCCAGCGGCGGACTAGTCTCCTACAATGAGCGGTTCTTC.

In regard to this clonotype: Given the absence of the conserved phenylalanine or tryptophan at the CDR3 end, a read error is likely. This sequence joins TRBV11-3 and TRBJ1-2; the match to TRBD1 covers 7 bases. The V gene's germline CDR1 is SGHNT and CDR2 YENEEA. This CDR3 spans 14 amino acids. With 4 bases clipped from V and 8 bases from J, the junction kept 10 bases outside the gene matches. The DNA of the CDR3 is TGTGCCAGCAGCTCCGACTGGGACAGATGGGGCTACACCTCC. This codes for CASSSDWDRWGYTS.

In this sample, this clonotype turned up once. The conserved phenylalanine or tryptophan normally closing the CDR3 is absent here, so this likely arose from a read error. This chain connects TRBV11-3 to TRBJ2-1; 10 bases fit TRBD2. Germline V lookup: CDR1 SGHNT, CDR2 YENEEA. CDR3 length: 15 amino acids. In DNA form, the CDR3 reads TGTGCTAGCAGCCTAGGGACTAGCGACGTCAATGAGCAGTTCTCC. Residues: CASSLGTSDVNEQFS.

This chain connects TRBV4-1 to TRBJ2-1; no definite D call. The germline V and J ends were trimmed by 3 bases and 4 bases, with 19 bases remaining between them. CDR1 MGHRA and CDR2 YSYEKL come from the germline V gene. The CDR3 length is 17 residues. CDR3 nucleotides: TGCGCCAGCAGCCATGATTTAGGCGGAAGCTCTTACAATGAGCAGTTCTTC. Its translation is CASSHDLGGSSYNEQFF.

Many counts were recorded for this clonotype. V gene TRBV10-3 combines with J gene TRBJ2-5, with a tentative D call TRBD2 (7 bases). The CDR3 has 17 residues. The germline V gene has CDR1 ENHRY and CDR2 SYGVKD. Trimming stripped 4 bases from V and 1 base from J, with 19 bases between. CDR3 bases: TGTGCCATCAGTGCTAAAACAGGGAGGGAGGGCCAAGAGACCCAGTACTTC. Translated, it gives CAISAKTGREGQETQYF.

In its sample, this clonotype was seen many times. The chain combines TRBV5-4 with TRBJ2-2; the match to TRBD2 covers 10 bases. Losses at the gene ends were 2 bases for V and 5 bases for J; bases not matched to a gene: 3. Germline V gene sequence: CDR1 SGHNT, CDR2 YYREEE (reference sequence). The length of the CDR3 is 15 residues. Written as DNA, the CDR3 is TGTGCCAGCAGCTTAGGACTAGCGGCAACCGGGGAGCTGTTTTTT. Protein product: CASSLGLAATGELFF.

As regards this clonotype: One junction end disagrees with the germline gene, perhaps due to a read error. CDR3 protein: CARSFGQEVQINYGYTF. The CDR3 DNA reads TGTGCCAGAAGTTTTGGACAGGAGGTACAGATCAACTATGGCTACACCTTC. The chain combines TRBV12-3 or TRBV12-4 with TRBJ1-2, with TRBD1 matching over 7 bases. The CDR3 totals 17 residues.

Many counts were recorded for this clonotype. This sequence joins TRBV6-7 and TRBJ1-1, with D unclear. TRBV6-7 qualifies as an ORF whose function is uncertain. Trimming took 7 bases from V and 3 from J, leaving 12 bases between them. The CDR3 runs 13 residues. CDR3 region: CASKKKVYTEAFF. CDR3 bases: TGTGCCAGCAAGAAGAAGGTGTACACTGAAGCTTTCTTT.

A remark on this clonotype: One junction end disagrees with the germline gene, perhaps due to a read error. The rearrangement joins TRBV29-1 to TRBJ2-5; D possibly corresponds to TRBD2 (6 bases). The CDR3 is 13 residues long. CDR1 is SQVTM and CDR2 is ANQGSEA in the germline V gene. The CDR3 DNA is TGCAGCGTTTATGGAAGGGGAGGAGAGTCCCAGTACTTC. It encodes CSVYGRGGESQYF.

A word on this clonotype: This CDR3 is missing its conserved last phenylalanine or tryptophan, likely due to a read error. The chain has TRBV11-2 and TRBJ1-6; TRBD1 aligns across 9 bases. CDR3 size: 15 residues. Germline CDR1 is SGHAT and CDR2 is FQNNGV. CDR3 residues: CASSLDWTGESPLHL. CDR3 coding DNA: TGTGCCAGCAGCTTAGATTGGACAGGGGAGTCACCTCTCCACCTT.

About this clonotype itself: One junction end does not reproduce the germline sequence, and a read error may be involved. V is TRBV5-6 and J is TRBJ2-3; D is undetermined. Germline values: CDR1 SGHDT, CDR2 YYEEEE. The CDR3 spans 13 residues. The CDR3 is CAGSLGRTDTQYF. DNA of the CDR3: TGTGCCGGCAGCTTAGGACGCACAGATACGCAGTATTTT.

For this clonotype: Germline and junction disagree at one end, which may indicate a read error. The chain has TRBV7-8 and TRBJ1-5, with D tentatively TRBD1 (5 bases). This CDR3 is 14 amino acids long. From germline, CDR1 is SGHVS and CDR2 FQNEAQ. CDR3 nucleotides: TGTGCCAGAAGCTTCCAAGGGCGGACACGGCCCCAGCATTTT. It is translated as CARSFQGRTRPQHF.

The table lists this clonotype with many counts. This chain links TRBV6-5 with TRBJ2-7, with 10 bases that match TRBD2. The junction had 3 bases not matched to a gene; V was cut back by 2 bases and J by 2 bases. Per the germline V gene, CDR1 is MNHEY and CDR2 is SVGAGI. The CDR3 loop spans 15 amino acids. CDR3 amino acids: CASSYLAGDAYEQYF. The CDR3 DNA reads TGTGCCAGCAGTTACCTAGCGGGAGATGCCTACGAGCAGTACTTC.

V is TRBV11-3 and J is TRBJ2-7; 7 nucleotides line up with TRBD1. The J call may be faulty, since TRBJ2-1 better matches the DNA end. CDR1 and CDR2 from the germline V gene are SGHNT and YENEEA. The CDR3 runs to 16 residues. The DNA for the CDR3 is TGTGCCAGCAGCCCGGGACAGAGATTCTTGGAGTACGAGCAGTTCTTC. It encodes CASSPGQRFLEYEQFF.

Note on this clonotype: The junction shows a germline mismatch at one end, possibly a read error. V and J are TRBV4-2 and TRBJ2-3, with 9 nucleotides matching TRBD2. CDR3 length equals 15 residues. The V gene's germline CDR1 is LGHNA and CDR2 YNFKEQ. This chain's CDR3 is CASSPGIAGADMQYF. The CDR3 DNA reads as TGTGCCAGCAGCCCGGGAATAGCGGGAGCAGATATGCAGTATTTT.

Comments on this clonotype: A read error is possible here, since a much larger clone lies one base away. The chain's CDR3 is CASTAGYTDMQYF. The DNA for the CDR3 is TGTGCCAGCACGGCGGGATACACAGATATGCAGTATTTT. The chain uses TRBV6-1 and TRBJ2-3; tentative D call: TRBD2 (6 bases). The CDR3 is 13 amino acids. The germline V gene has CDR1 MNHNS and CDR2 SASEGT.

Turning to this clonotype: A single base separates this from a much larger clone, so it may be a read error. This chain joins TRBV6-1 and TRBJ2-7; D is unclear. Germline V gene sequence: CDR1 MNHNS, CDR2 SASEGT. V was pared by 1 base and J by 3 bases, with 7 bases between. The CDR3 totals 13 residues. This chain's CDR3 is CASSEVRDYEQYF. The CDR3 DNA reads TGTGCCAGCAGTGAAGTAAGGGACTACGAGCAGTACTTC.

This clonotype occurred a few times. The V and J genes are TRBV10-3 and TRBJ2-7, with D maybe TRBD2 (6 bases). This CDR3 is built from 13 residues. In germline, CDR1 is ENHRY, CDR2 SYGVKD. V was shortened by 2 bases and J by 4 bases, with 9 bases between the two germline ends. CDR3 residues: CAISEGGKYEQYF. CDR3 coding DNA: TGTGCCATCAGTGAGGGAGGGAAGTACGAGCAGTACTTC.

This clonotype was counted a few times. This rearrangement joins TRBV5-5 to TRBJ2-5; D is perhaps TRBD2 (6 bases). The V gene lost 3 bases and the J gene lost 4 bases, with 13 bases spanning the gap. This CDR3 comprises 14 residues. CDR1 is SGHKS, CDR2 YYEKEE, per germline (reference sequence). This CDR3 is CASSSKTRGETQYF. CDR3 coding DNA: TGTGCCAGCAGCTCGAAGACTAGGGGAGAGACCCAGTACTTC.

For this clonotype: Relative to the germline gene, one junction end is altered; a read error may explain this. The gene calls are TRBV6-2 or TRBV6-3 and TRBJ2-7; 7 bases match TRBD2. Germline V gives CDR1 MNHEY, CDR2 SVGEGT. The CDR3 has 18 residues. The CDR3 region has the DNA TGTGCCAGCAATTACTCAATTTCAAGCGGGAAAGTCACGTACGAGCAGTACTTC. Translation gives CASNYSISSGKVTYEQYF.

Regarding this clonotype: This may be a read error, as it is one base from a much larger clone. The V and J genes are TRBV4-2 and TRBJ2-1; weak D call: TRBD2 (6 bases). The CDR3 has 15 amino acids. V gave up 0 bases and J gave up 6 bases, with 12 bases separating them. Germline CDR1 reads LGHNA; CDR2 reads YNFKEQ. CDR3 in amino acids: CASSQDSTSRNEQFF. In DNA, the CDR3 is TGTGCCAGCAGCCAAGATAGTACTAGCCGCAATGAGCAGTTCTTC.

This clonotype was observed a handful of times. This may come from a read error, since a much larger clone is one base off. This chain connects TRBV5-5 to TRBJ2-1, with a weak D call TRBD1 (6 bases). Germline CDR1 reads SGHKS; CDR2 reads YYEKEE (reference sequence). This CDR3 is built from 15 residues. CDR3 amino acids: CGSSLRTDTYNEQFF. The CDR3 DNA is TGTGGCAGCAGCTTAAGGACAGATACCTACAATGAGCAGTTCTTC.